The rows below give T cell receptor beta chains drawn from one sample of a study of control samples from healthy donors and cancer patients. Assay used: immunoSEQ multiplex PCR; TCRdb lists only in-frame clones, some missing. This table has over 100,000 clones, around 92% appearing once. Sequenced input: blood. Receptors originate from a woman between 50 and 59 years old in good health. CDR3s include the opening cysteine and the closing phenylalanine or tryptophan. D genes are given only for firm matches. Expanded clones are given a class, and other clones once, few, many or no size at all.

v_gene	d_gene	abundance	j_gene	CDR3nt	CDR3aa
TRBV2	-	once	TRBJ2-1	TGTGCCAGCAGTGAAGAGAAGAGTCAGTTCTTC	CASSEEKSQFF
TRBV4-2	TRBD2	-	TRBJ2-1	TGTGCCAGCAGCCAAGAAACGACTAGCGGGAGGGTAAGCTCCTACAATGAGCAGTTCTTC	CASSQETTSGRVSSYNEQFF
TRBV2	-	-	TRBJ2-1	TGTGCCAGCAGCCCCGATCCCCTAACTAGTATTCGGGTACAGTTCTTC	CASSPDPLTSIRVQFF
TRBV7-6	-	-	TRBJ1-2	TGTGCCAGCAGCCCCAGTGGGGGGCGAACCTATGGCTACACCTTC	CASSPSGGRTYGYTF
TRBV2	TRBD1	-	TRBJ1-4	TGTGCCAGCAGAAGGGACAGGGAAGGTCAACTGTTTTTT	CASRRDREGQLFF
TRBV5-6	-	few	TRBJ1-6	TGTGCCAGCAGCTTGTATCCAGGGGCTAATTCACCCCTCCACTTT	CASSLYPGANSPLHF
TRBV19	-	-	TRBJ2-2	TGTGCCAGTAGTACGGGGCGGAACACCGGGGAGCTGTTTTTT	CASSTGRNTGELFF
TRBV5-1	TRBD2	-	TRBJ2-3	TGCGCCAGCAGCTTGGTTCTAGCGGGCACAGATACGCAGTATTTT	CASSLVLAGTDTQYF
TRBV7-8	-	few	TRBJ1-1	TGTGCCAGCAGTTCTAGTCGGGGGAACACTGAAGCTTTCTTT	CASSSSRGNTEAFF
TRBV12-3/TRBV12-4	-	-	TRBJ1-3	TGTGCCAGTAAAACGGGTTCTGGAAACACCATATATTTT	CASKTGSGNTIYF
TRBV4-1	TRBD2	-	TRBJ2-1	TGCGCCAGCAGCCAGCGCCGACTAGCGGGGGTTAACAATGAGCAGTTCTTC	CASSQRRLAGVNNEQFF